Presented here are 28 T cell receptor beta chains from one specimen sequenced in a study of cytomegalovirus exposure and HLA in healthy donors. PCR used 60 Vbeta primers and 13 Jbeta primers. Some clones are missing from TCRdb's copy, which holds only in-frame ones; the method was immunoSEQ multiplex PCR. The sample lists 130,000 or so clones, more than 60% seen once, with 2.1% in the top ten. Sample: PBMCs. The origin of the receptors is a woman between 35 and 50 years old in good health and CMV-seropositive.

This rearrangement joins TRBV28 to TRBJ1-2; 9 bases align to TRBD1. Germline V gene data show CDR1 as MDHEN and CDR2 as SYDVKM. The CDR3 length is 18 residues. V shed 4 bases, J shed 4 bases, and the junction held 16 bases outside the gene matches. The CDR3 sequence is CASSSPRSLTTGGYGYTF. As DNA, the CDR3 is TGTGCCAGCAGTTCCCCTAGAAGCCTAACGACAGGGGGCTATGGCTACACCTTC.

This sequence joins TRBV15 and TRBJ2-3; TRBD2 agrees at 11 bases. J was trimmed by 6 bases and V by 0 bases; bases with no gene match: 8. This CDR3 contains 17 residues. Per germline, CDR1 LNHNV and CDR2 YYDKDF (reference sequence). This CDR3 is CATSRDKGVAGGDTQYF. The CDR3 DNA reads as TGTGCCACCAGCAGAGATAAAGGAGTAGCGGGGGGGGATACGCAGTATTTT.

The genes are TRBV11-3 and TRBJ2-1, with D possibly TRBD2 on 6 matching bases. The CDR3 covers 12 residues. Per the germline V gene, CDR1 is SGHNT and CDR2 is YENEEA. The V end was cut by 0 bases, the J end by 10 bases, with 7 bases between. Written as DNA, the CDR3 is TGTGCCAGCAGCTTAGATAGCGGAGAGCAGTTCTTC. It translates to CASSLDSGEQFF.

CDR3 nucleotides: TGTGCCAGCAGCTTATCCAACAGGGAGAATGAAAAACTGTTTTTT. This translates into CASSLSNRENEKLFF. J is TRBJ1-4 and V is TRBV5-5; possible D gene TRBD1, 6 bases. In germline, CDR1 is SGHKS, CDR2 YYEKEE (reference sequence). This CDR3 is 15 amino acids long. V shed 2 bases and J shed 5 bases, with 13 bases lying between them.

The chain recombines TRBV18 with TRBJ1-4; 7 bases are a match to TRBD1. Germline lookup yields CDR1 KGHSH and CDR2 LQKENI. The CDR3 consists of 17 residues. V lost 3 bases, J lost 2 bases, and 9 bases stayed unmatched. The CDR3, as DNA: TGTGCCAGCTCACCCAAGACAGGGTCGGTCACTAATGAAAAACTGTTTTTT. Protein product: CASSPKTGSVTNEKLFF.

The V call is TRBV5-1, the J call TRBJ2-5; 15 nucleotides line up with TRBD2. Germline-derived CDR1 and CDR2 are SGHRS and YFSETQ. J lost 7 bases, V lost 3 bases, and 13 bases had no gene match. The CDR3 covers 18 residues. The CDR3 coding sequence is TGCGCCAGCAGCTCCCTGAGGGGCGGACTAGCGGGAGGGCCGACCCAGTACTTC. Translating it yields CASSSLRGGLAGGPTQYF.

The rearrangement uses TRBV11-2 and TRBJ1-4, with D possibly matching TRBD1 (5 bases). The CDR3 is 17 residues long. V lost 5 bases, J lost 4 bases, and 20 bases lay in between. Germline values: CDR1 SGHAT, CDR2 FQNNGV. CDR3 DNA: TGTGCCAGCAGCCTTAACCGGATCGGGGGAGATAATGAAAAACTGTTTTTT. Protein sequence: CASSLNRIGGDNEKLFF.

The chain is built from TRBV5-4 and TRBJ1-1, with D uncertain. CDR3 length equals 12 residues. The V end lost 3 bases, the J end lost 8 bases, and 11 bases lay between the germline ends. CDR1 is SGHNT, CDR2 YYREEE, per germline (reference sequence). CDR3 loop: CASSYVAGEAFF. CDR3 nucleotides: TGTGCCAGCAGCTATGTGGCGGGAGAAGCTTTCTTT. The entire variable domain, with the rest obtained from reference TRBV5-4 and TRBJ1-1, is as follows: ETGVTQSPTHLIKTRGQQVTLRCSSQSGHNTVSWYQQALGQGPQFIFQYYREEENGRGNFPPRFSGLQFPNYSSELNVNALELDDSALYLCASSYVAGEAFFGQGTRLTVV.

The V and J genes are TRBV4-2 and TRBJ2-1; TRBD2 matches 7 bases. The V segment lost 4 bases and the J segment 10 bases; nucleotides outside the gene matches: 22. There are 18 residues in the CDR3. From germline, CDR1 is LGHNA and CDR2 YNFKEQ. CDR3 protein: CASSPRTGGGLGVVEQFF. As DNA, the CDR3 is TGTGCCAGCAGCCCAAGGACGGGAGGCGGACTAGGGGTTGTCGAGCAGTTCTTC.

The chain employs TRBV5-8 and TRBJ1-4; no clear D. The CDR3 extends over 15 amino acids. Per germline, CDR1 SGHTS and CDR2 YDEGEE. Deletions cut 0 bases from V and 8 bases from J, with 14 bases between. CDR3 amino acids: CASSLALRAGEKLFF. In nucleotides, the CDR3 is TGTGCCAGCAGCTTGGCTCTTCGGGCGGGAGAAAAACTGTTTTTT. Filled out from reference TRBV5-8 and TRBJ1-4, the complete variable domain reads EAGVTQSPTHLIKTRGQQATLRCSPISGHTSVYWYQQALGLGLQFLLWYDEGEERNRGNFPPRFSGRQFPNYSSELNVNALELEDSALYLCASSLALRAGEKLFFGSGTQLSVL.

V gene TRBV19 combines with J gene TRBJ1-5, with D perhaps TRBD1 (6 bases). This CDR3 spans 15 amino acids. CDR1 is LNHDA, CDR2 SQIVND, per germline (reference sequence). V shed 3 bases and J shed 4 bases, with 13 bases lying between them. The CDR3 is CASSIGQTINQPQHF. The CDR3 DNA sequence: TGTGCCAGTAGTATTGGACAGACCATTAATCAGCCCCAGCATTTT. Combining the CDR3 with reference TRBV19 and TRBJ1-5 gives the whole variable domain DGGITQSPKYLFRKEGQNVTLSCEQNLNHDAMYWYRQDPGQGLRLIYYSQIVNDFQKGDIAEGYSVSREKKESFPLTVTSAQKNPTAFYLCASSIGQTINQPQHFGDGTRLSIL.

The chain recombines TRBV2 with TRBJ2-7, with TRBD2 matching 8 bases. This CDR3 is 14 amino acids long. V trimming: 6 bases; J trimming: 2 bases; junction bases outside the gene matches: 6. Germline V lookup: CDR1 SNHLY, CDR2 FYNNEI. CDR3 sequence: CASSNSGAAYEQYF. The CDR3 bases are TGTGCCAGCAGCAATAGCGGGGCGGCCTACGAGCAGTACTTC.

The CDR3 bases are TGTGCCAGTAATCGGACAGGGAAGTGTGAAAAACTGTTTTTT. It encodes CASNRTGKCEKLFF. V usage is TRBV19 and J usage is TRBJ1-4; 8 bases are shared with TRBD1. This CDR3 region has 14 residues. V gave up 7 bases and J gave up 7 bases; unmatched junction bases: 8. Germline V gives CDR1 LNHDA, CDR2 SQIVND (reference sequence).

This clone was seen only a few times. This sequence joins TRBV19 and TRBJ1-1; TRBD1 aligns across 7 bases. This CDR3 comprises 15 residues. Trimming cost V 3 bases and J 10 bases; bases outside gene matches: 14. Per the germline V gene, CDR1 is LNHDA and CDR2 is SQIVND (reference sequence). The CDR3 loop reads CASSISGRGTFGAFF. CDR3 in DNA: TGTGCCAGTAGTATCTCCGGCAGGGGGACCTTTGGAGCTTTCTTT.

J is TRBJ1-1 and V is TRBV11-1; TRBD1 might be the D (5 bases). Trimming pared 5 bases from V and 9 bases from J, leaving 13 bases between. CDR3 length: 12 residues. From germline, CDR1 is SGHAT and CDR2 FQDESV (reference sequence). CDR3 sequence (DNA): TGTGCCAGCAGCACGGACACAGTTCAAGCTTTCTTT. Protein sequence: CASSTDTVQAFF.

With respect to this clone: Distinct nucleotide sequences in the sample also encode this CDR3. This chain connects TRBV5-1 to TRBJ1-1; 7 bases match TRBD1. Germline trimming cut 2 bases from V and 1 base from J; bases unmatched to any gene: 2. This CDR3 comprises 14 residues. From germline, CDR1 is SGHRS and CDR2 YFSETQ. CDR3 DNA sequence: TGCGCCAGCAGCTTACAGGGGTGGAACACTGAAGCTTTCTTT. It specifies CASSLQGWNTEAFF.

V and J are TRBV30 and TRBJ1-2; D call uncertain. This CDR3 has 13 amino acids. Trimming removed 1 base from V and 7 bases from J, with 13 bases in between. CDR1 is GTSNPN, CDR2 SVGIG, per germline (reference sequence). CDR3: CAWSGDHRGGYTF. In DNA, the CDR3 is TGTGCCTGGAGTGGCGACCACCGGGGTGGCTACACCTTC.

The chain recombines TRBV7-3 with TRBJ2-7; 8 bases fit TRBD1. CDR3 length equals 15 residues. Germline-derived CDR1 and CDR2 are SGHTA and FQGTGA. V lost 5 bases, J lost 2 bases, and 8 bases stayed unmatched. The CDR3 is CASSLNQGAAYEQYF. The CDR3 DNA follows: TGTGCCAGCAGCCTAAACCAGGGGGCAGCCTACGAGCAGTACTTC.

The chain links TRBV5-5 to TRBJ2-1; D might be TRBD1 (6 bases). The ends were cut back, 4 bases at V and 0 bases at J, with 14 bases in the middle. This CDR3 is 16 amino acids long. The V gene's germline CDR1 is SGHKS and CDR2 YYEKEE (reference sequence). CDR3 in DNA: TGTGCCAGCAGCCAGACAGGACGGAGCTCCTACAATGAGCAGTTCTTC. This gives the protein CASSQTGRSSYNEQFF.

The V gene is TRBV18, the J gene TRBJ2-2; D is perhaps TRBD1 (5 bases). CDR1 and CDR2 from the germline V gene are KGHSH and LQKENI. The CDR3 contains 16 residues. The ends were cut back, 1 base at V and 2 bases at J, with 11 bases in the middle. The CDR3 is CASSPLDSANTGELFF. The CDR3 DNA follows: TGTGCCAGCTCACCACTCGACAGTGCAAACACCGGGGAGCTGTTTTTT. The full variable domain, rest sourced from reference TRBV18 and TRBJ2-2, is NAGVMQNPRHLVRRRGQEARLRCSPMKGHSHVYWYRQLPEEGLKFMVYLQKENIIDESGMPKERFSAEFPKEGPSILRIQQVVRGDSAAYFCASSPLDSANTGELFFGEGSRLTVL.

This clone came up once. The rearrangement joins TRBV6-6 to TRBJ1-1, with TRBD1 matching 8 bases. The CDR3 length is 13 residues. Germline values: CDR1 MNHNY, CDR2 SVGAGI (reference sequence). With 6 bases clipped from V and 1 base from J, the junction kept 1 base outside the gene matches. CDR3 DNA sequence: TGTGCCAGCAGGGGGACAGGGAACACTGAAGCTTTCTTT. This codes for CASRGTGNTEAFF.

This sequence joins TRBV28 and TRBJ1-4, with D maybe TRBD1 (5 bases). CDR1 is MDHEN and CDR2 is SYDVKM in the germline V gene. Trimming stripped 6 bases from V and 0 bases from J, with 11 bases between. The CDR3 length is 15 residues. CDR3 region: CASRTRATTNEKLFF. CDR3 DNA: TGTGCCAGCAGGACCAGGGCTACAACTAATGAAAAACTGTTTTTT.

There are a few counts of this clone. The chain couples TRBV27 to TRBJ1-1; 7 nucleotides agree with TRBD1. Germline values: CDR1 MNHEY, CDR2 SMNVEV (reference sequence). The CDR3 has 15 residues. J gave up 4 bases and V 4 bases, and 9 bases lay outside the gene matches. The CDR3 region has the DNA TGTGCCAGCAGTTCACTCGGACAGGTTGCCACTGAAGCTTTCTTT. This codes for CASSSLGQVATEAFF.

The J gene is TRBJ2-7, the V gene TRBV7-9; 7 bases line up with TRBD2. Germline V CDR1 and CDR2: SEHNR, FQNEAQ (reference sequence). This CDR3 is 14 amino acids long. V lost 3 bases, J lost 3 bases, and 5 bases stayed unmatched. The CDR3 loop reads CASSFLADGYEQYF. The CDR3 region has the DNA TGTGCCAGCAGCTTTCTAGCGGATGGCTACGAGCAGTACTTC.

The chain has TRBV27 and TRBJ1-2; TRBD1 is a possible D gene (5 bases). CDR1 is MNHEY and CDR2 is SMNVEV in the germline V gene (reference sequence). V lost 5 bases, J lost 7 bases, and 11 bases lay in between. The CDR3 is 12 residues long. The CDR3 DNA reads as TGTGCCAGCAGTGTTCAGGGAAGTGGCTACACCTTC. This codes for CASSVQGSGYTF.

A few counts support this clone. The chain joins TRBV5-6 to TRBJ2-5, with D unresolved. Trimming took 1 base from V and 4 from J, leaving 11 bases between them. The CDR3 loop spans 14 amino acids. Germline V gene sequence: CDR1 SGHDT, CDR2 YYEEEE. CDR3 sequence (DNA): TGTGCCAGCAGCTTGTGGATAGCCGGAGAGACCCAGTACTTC. As protein: CASSLWIAGETQYF.

This clone appeared a single time. The V gene is TRBV4-1, the J gene TRBJ1-3; 7 positions match TRBD1. This CDR3 has 16 residues. V was clipped by 4 bases and J by 3 bases; unmatched bases: 9. Germline CDR1 reads MGHRA; CDR2 reads YSYEKL. The CDR3 loop is CASSRGQAGVGNTIYF. The CDR3 DNA follows: TGCGCCAGCAGCCGCGGACAGGCTGGAGTTGGAAACACCATATATTTT.

This clone occurred a few times. This sequence joins TRBV7-2 and TRBJ1-1; D not certain. CDR3 length: 12 amino acids. The V end was cut by 5 bases, the J end by 7 bases, with 11 bases between. Germline CDR1 and CDR2: SGHTA and FQGNSA. The chain's CDR3 is CASSAGAFEAFF. The CDR3 nucleotides are TGTGCCAGCAGCGCTGGAGCATTTGAAGCTTTCTTT.